This T cell receptor beta chain was identified in a study of shared clonotypes between healthy human individuals. V lost 2 bases and J 4 bases, leaving 20 bases between the germline ends. Germline loops: CDR1 SGDLS, CDR2 YYNGEE. The CDR3 loop spans 17 amino acids. Some clones are missing from TCRdb's copy, which holds only in-frame ones; the method was immunoSEQ multiplex PCR. Among some 2,500,000 clones listed, 80% to 95% were seen once. The sequencing input was naive CD4+ T cells from PBMCs. Subset specified: CD45RA+ positively selected. The chain links TRBV9 to TRBJ2-3; D is uncertain. This sequence originates from a man aged 18 to 30 in good health. Some clones in this sample may be carry-over from other donors' samples. CDR3 region: CASSVSGGPGVADTQYF. For the CDR3, the DNA is TGTGCCAGCAGCGTTTCCGGCGGCCCCGGAGTGGCAGATACGCAGTATTTT.